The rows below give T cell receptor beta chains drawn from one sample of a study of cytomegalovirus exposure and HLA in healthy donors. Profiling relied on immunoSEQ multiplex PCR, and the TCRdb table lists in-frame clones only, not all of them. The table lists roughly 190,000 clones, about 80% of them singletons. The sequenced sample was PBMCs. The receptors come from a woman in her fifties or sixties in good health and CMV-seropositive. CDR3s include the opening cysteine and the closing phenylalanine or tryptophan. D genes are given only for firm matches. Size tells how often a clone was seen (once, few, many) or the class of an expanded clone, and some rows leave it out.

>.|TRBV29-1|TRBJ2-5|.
CSVDPGVQETQYF
TGCAGCGTAGACCCGGGGGTTCAAGAGACCCAGTACTTC
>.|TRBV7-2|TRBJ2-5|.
CASSSTGWSQETQYF
TGTGCCAGCAGCTCCACGGGGTGGTCCCAAGAGACCCAGTACTTC
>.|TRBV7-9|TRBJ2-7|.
CASSSPRQATYEQYF
TGTGCCAGCAGCTCCCCAAGGCAGGCGACCTACGAGCAGTACTTC
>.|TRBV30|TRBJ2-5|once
CAWTTTGFGETQYF
TGTGCCTGGACCACAACGGGGTTCGGGGAGACCCAGTACTTC
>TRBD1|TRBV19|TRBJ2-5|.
CASQDRGRTETQYF
TGTGCCAGTCAAGACAGGGGGCGTACAGAGACCCAGTACTTC
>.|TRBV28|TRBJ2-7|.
CASSFSLYEQYF
TGTGCCAGCAGTTTTTCCCTTTACGAGCAGTACTTC
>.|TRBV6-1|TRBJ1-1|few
CASSPTGGAEAFF
TGTGCCAGCAGCCCTACGGGAGGGGCTGAAGCTTTCTTT
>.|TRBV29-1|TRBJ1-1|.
CSGQGRGGAEAFF
TGCAGCGGTCAGGGCAGGGGTGGGGCTGAAGCTTTCTTT
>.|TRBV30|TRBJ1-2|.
CAWSPLRFRGYTF
TGTGCCTGGAGTCCACTTAGATTCCGCGGCTACACCTTC
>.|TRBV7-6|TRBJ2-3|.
CASSRRGDTQYF
TGTGCCAGCAGCAGGAGGGGAGATACGCAGTATTTT
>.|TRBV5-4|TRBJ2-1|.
CASSLDLQGRLSFNEQFF
TGTGCCAGCAGCTTAGACTTACAGGGCAGATTATCTTTCAATGAGCAGTTCTTC
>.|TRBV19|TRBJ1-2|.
CASAGGALGYTF
TGTGCCAGCGCTGGGGGGGCGCTTGGCTACACCTTC
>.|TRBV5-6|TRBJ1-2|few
CASSLERLDGYTF
TGTGCCAGCAGCTTGGAACGGCTAGATGGCTACACCTTC
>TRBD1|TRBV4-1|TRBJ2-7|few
CASSQVQGGEQYF
TGCGCCAGCAGCCAAGTACAGGGGGGCGAGCAGTACTTC
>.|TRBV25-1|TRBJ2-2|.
CASRAGAGELFF
TGTGCCAGCAGGGCAGGGGCCGGGGAGCTGTTTTTT
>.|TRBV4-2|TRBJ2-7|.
CASSQGVDSREQYF
TGTGCCAGCAGCCAAGGTGTGGACTCGCGAGAGCAGTACTTC
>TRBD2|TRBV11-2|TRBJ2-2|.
CASSLRRGDTGELFF
TGTGCCAGCAGCTTAAGGCGGGGGGACACCGGGGAGCTGTTTTTT
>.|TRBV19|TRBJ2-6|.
CASSLLSSGANVLTF
TGTGCCAGTAGTCTCCTCTCCTCTGGGGCCAACGTCCTGACTTTC
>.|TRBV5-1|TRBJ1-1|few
CASSLGGAGGRAEAFF
TGCGCCAGCAGCTTGGGAGGCGCTGGCGGGAGGGCTGAAGCTTTCTTT
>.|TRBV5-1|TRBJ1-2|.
CASSIGASSGGYTF
TGCGCCAGCAGCATAGGGGCCTCTTCGGGTGGCTACACCTTC
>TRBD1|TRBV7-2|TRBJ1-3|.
CASSLVDRAGNTIYF
TGTGCCAGCAGCTTAGTAGACAGGGCTGGAAACACCATATATTTT
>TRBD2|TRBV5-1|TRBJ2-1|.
CASSLAWRGGNEQFF
TGCGCCAGCAGCTTGGCCTGGCGGGGGGGCAATGAGCAGTTCTTC
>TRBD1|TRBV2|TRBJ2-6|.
CASSSQGAKANVLTF
TGTGCCAGCAGTTCACAGGGGGCGAAGGCCAACGTCCTGACTTTC
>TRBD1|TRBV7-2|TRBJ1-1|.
CASSSGQANTEAFF
TGTGCCAGCAGCTCCGGACAGGCGAACACTGAAGCTTTCTTT
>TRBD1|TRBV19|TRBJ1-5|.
CASSDPGQGRSSNQPQHF
TGTGCCAGTAGTGACCCGGGACAGGGCAGATCTAGCAATCAGCCCCAGCATTTT
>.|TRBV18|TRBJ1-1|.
CASSEQGSGNTEAFF
TGTGCCAGCTCCGAACAGGGATCGGGGAACACTGAAGCTTTCTTT
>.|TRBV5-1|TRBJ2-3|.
CASSLELGGTDTQYF
TGCGCCAGCAGCTTGGAGCTCGGGGGCACAGATACGCAGTATTTT
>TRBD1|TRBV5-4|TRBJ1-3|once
CASSLPPGTGGNTIYF
TGTGCCAGCAGCTTGCCCCCCGGGACAGGGGGAAACACCATATATTTT
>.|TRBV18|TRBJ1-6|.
CASSSGEGGSPLHF
TGTGCCAGCTCCTCTGGGGAGGGAGGTTCACCCCTCCACTTT
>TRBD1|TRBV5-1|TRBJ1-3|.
CASSLAGMTGSTGNTIYF
TGCGCCAGCAGCTTGGCCGGTATGACAGGGAGTACTGGAAACACCATATATTTT
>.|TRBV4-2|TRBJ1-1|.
CASSQGPQGLNTEAFF
TGTGCCAGCAGCCAAGGCCCACAGGGATTGAACACTGAAGCTTTCTTT
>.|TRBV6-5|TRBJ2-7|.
CASSYRRGEQYF
TGTGCCAGCAGTTACCGAAGGGGCGAGCAGTACTTC
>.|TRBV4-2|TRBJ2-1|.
CASSQASRADYNEQFF
TGTGCCAGCAGCCAAGCCTCCCGAGCGGACTACAATGAGCAGTTCTTC
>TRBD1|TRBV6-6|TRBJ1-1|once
CASSDRGGPEAFF
TGTGCCAGCAGCGACAGGGGAGGTCCTGAAGCTTTCTTT
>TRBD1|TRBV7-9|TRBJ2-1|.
CASSRDSGEQFF
TGTGCCAGCAGTCGGGACAGCGGTGAGCAGTTCTTC